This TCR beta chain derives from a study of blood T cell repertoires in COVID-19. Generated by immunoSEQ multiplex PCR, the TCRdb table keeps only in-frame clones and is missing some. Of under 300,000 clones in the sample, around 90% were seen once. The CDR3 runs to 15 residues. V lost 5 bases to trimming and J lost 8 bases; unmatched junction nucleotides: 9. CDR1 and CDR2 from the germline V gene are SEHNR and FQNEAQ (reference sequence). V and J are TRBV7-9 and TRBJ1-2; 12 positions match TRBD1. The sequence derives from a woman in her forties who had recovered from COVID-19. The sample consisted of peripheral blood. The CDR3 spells CASSHVGDRGRGYTF. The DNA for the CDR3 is TGTGCCAGCAGCCATGTTGGGGACAGGGGGCGAGGCTACACCTTC.